This T cell receptor beta chain is from a study of regulatory T cells in long-lasting Graves disease. Libraries of TCR beta came from iRepertoire HTBI primers plus Arm-PCR of CDR3 regions. TCRdb passed the multiplex PCR reads through MiXCR, listing each CDR3 protein once. This sample has roughly 490,000 distinct CDR3 sequences, with roughly 23% found just once. Germline V gene data show CDR1 as MNHEY and CDR2 as SMNVEV (reference sequence). This CDR3 has 14 amino acids. Trimming left V 2 bases short and J 9 bases short, with 16 bases between. The time point was: persistent/refractory GD, antithyroid drugs over 5 years with positive TRAb. Construction of the TCR library relied on RNA isolated from PBMCs.

This sample comprised peripheral blood mononuclear cells (PBMCs), obtained when the disease was refractory, from a patient treated with antithyroid drugs. The rearrangement joins TRBV27 to TRBJ1-1; D gene ambiguous. The source is a female donor with Graves disease. As DNA, the CDR3 is TGTGCCAGCAGTTTAGAGGCTACTACAACGAAAGCTTTCTTT. Its protein product is CASSLEATTTKAFF.